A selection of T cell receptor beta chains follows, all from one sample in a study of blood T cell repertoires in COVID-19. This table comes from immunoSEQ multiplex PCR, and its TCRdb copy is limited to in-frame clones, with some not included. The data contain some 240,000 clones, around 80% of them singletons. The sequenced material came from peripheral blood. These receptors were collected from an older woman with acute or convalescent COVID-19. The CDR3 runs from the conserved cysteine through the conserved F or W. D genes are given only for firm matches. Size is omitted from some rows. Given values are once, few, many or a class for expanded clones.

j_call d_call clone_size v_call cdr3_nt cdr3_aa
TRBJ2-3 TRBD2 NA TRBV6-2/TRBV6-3 TGTGCCAGCAGTTACCTAGCGGGGAAAGGAGATACGCAGTATTTT CASSYLAGKGDTQYF
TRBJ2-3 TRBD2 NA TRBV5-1 TGCGCCAGCAGCTTGGCCGGTCGGGGGGTGAGCACAGATACGCAGTATTTT CASSLAGRGVSTDTQYF
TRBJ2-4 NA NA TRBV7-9 TGTGCCAGCAGCCGCACCAACAATGAAGAAAACATTCAGTACTTC CASSRTNNEENIQYF
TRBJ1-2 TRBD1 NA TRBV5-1 TGCGCCAGCAGCCCAATAGGGACAGGAGCTAACTATGGCTACACCTTC CASSPIGTGANYGYTF
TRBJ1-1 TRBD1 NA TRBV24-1 TGTGCCACCAGGGACAGGTTGTCTAATGAAGCTTTCTTT CATRDRLSNEAFF
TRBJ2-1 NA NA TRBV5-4 TGTGCCAGCAGTTACGGACACGGCTCCTACAATGAGCAGTTCTTC CASSYGHGSYNEQFF
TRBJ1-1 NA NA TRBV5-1 TGCGCCAGCAGCTTAGAGGGTCGCACTGAAGCTTTCTTT CASSLEGRTEAFF
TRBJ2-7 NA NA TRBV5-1 TGCGCCAGCGGAGCAGGGGGAGGCTACGAGCAGTACTTC CASGAGGGYEQYF
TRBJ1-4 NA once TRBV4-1 TGCGCCAGCAGCCAGTTTGTCGGGACTAATGAAAAACTGTTTTTT CASSQFVGTNEKLFF
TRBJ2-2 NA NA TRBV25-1 TGTGCCAGCAAAGGGGACACCGGGGAGCTGTTTTTT CASKGDTGELFF
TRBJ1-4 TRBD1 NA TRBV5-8 TGTGCCAGCAGCTTCGGCCAACAGGGGAACAGCGGTGAAAAACTGTTTTTT CASSFGQQGNSGEKLFF
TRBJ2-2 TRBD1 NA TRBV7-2 TGTGCCATCAGGACAGGGTCCGTCGGGGAGCTGTTTTTT CAIRTGSVGELFF
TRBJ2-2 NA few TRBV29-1 TGCAGCGTTGATGACGGAGGCTCGGGGGAGCTGTTTTTT CSVDDGGSGELFF
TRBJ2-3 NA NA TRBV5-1 TGCGCCAGCAGCTTGTTTGGGGACACCACAGATACGCAGTATTTT CASSLFGDTTDTQYF
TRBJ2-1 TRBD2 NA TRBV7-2 TGTGCCAGCAGCTTCCGAATGACTAGCGGCCCAAGCTCCTACAATGAGCAGTTCTTC CASSFRMTSGPSSYNEQFF
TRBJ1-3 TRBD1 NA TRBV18 TGTGTCAGCTCACCATTAGGGGACAGCTCTGGAAACACCATATATTTT CVSSPLGDSSGNTIYF
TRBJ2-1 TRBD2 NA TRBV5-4 TGTGCCAGCAGCTTGGCCGGGCGGGGGGGCCGCAATGAGCAGTTCTTC CASSLAGRGGRNEQFF
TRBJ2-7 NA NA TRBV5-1 TGCGCCAGCAGCCCCCTAGGGGGGGGCTCCTACGAGCAGTACTTC CASSPLGGGSYEQYF
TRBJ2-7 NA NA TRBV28 TGTGCCAGCAGTATCCGGTACGAGCAGTACTTC CASSIRYEQYF
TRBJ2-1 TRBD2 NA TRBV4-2 TGTGCCAGCAGCCAGTCTCTAGCGGGGGGGCAGTACAATGAGCAGTTCTTC CASSQSLAGGQYNEQFF
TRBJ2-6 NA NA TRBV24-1 TGTGCCACCAGTGATTCCCCCCATGCGGGTGGGGCCAACGTCCTGACTTTC CATSDSPHAGGANVLTF
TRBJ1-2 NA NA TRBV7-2 TGTGCCAGCAGCTTGGGCCAGCCTATACTTAACTATGGCTACACCTTC CASSLGQPILNYGYTF
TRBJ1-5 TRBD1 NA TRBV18 TGTGCCAGCTCACCCACGGCCGGGACAGGGTCGGGGCAGCCCCAGCATTTT CASSPTAGTGSGQPQHF
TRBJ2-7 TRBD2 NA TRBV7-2 TGTGCCAGCAGCACTATAGCGGGGGGAGCGTTCTACGAGCAGTACTTC CASSTIAGGAFYEQYF
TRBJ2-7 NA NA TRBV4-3 TGCGCCAGCAGCCAAGAGTGGGGGCCCCGCCGAATCTCCTCCTACGAGCAGTACTTC CASSQEWGPRRISSYEQYF
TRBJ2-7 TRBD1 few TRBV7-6 TGTGCCAGCAGCTCAAGGTCGGGACAGGGCCCGATGAGGGGAGAGCAGTACTTC CASSSRSGQGPMRGEQYF
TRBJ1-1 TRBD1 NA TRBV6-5 TGTGCCAGCACCGGACAGGGGAAGCGGACTGAAGCTTTCTTT CASTGQGKRTEAFF
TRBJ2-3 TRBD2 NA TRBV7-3 TGTGCCAGCAGCCCTGGGACTAGCCTCATCACAGATACGCAGTATTTT CASSPGTSLITDTQYF
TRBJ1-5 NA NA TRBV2 TGTGCCACCCAGGGATTGGATCAGCCCCAGCATTTT CATQGLDQPQHF
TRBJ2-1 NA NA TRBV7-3 TGTGCCAGCAGCCTAGACCCCGGGGGGCCCCACAATGAGCAGTTCTTC CASSLDPGGPHNEQFF
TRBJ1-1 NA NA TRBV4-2 TGTGCCAGCAGCCCTAACGGACAGCCGAACACTGAAGCTTTCTTT CASSPNGQPNTEAFF
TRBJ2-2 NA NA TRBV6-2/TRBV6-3 TGTGCCAGCAGTTGGACATACACCGGGGAGCTGTTTTTT CASSWTYTGELFF
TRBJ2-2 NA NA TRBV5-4 TGTGCCAGCAGCTTGCCAACAGGAAACACCGGGGAGCTGTTTTTT CASSLPTGNTGELFF
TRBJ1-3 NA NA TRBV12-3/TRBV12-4 TGTGCCAGCAGCCACCCCGCCCGGGACTTATATTTT CASSHPARDLYF
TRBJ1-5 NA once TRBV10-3 TGTGCCATCAGTGAGTCGAAGGGGCCGGGCAATCAGCCCCAGCATTTT CAISESKGPGNQPQHF
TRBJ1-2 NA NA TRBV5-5 TGTGCCAGCAGCTTGGCGGCAGGCTTAAACTATGGCTACACCTTC CASSLAAGLNYGYTF
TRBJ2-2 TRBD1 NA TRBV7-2 TGTGCCAGCAGCTTGGGACAGGGAGGCGGCACCGGGGAGCTGTTTTTT CASSLGQGGGTGELFF
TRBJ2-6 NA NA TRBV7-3 TGTGCCAGCAGCTTAACGCAGGGGGGCGGGACTGGGGCCAACGTCCTGACTTTC CASSLTQGGGTGANVLTF
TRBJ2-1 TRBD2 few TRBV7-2 TGTGCCAGCAGCTCATGGACTAGCCCCTACAATGAGCAGTTCTTC CASSSWTSPYNEQFF
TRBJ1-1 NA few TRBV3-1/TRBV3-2 TGTGCCAGCAGCCAGACAGGAAGAACTGAAGCTTTCTTT CASSQTGRTEAFF
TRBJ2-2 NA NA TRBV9 TGTGCCAGCAGCGTAGCTAGGTTCGATGCCGGGGAGCTGTTTTTT CASSVARFDAGELFF
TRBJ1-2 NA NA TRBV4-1 TGCGCCAGCAGATCCCAGGGGATTGGTGGCTACACCTTC CASRSQGIGGYTF
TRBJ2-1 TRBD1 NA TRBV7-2 TGTGCCAGCAGCTTATACGTTGGACAGGGCATCAATGAGCAGTTCTTC CASSLYVGQGINEQFF
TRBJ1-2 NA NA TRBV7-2 TGTGCCAGCGGGGCGACAGGAGACTATGGCTACACCTTC CASGATGDYGYTF
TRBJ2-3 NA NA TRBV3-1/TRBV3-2 TGTGCCAGCAGCCAGTCAACAGATACGCAGTATTTT CASSQSTDTQYF
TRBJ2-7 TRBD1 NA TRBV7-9 TGTGCCAGCAGCCGGGACAGGGGCGCTGAGCAGTACTTC CASSRDRGAEQYF
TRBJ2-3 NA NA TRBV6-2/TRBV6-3 TGTGCCAGCAGTTACTCAGTGGAGGGGATCACAGATACGCAGTATTTT CASSYSVEGITDTQYF
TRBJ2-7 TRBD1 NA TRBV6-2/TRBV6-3 TGTGCCAGCAGTCAGGACAGGAGAGCCCCCTACGAGCAGTACTTC CASSQDRRAPYEQYF
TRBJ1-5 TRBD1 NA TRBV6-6 TGTGCCAGTACAGGGGCTTGGGGTCAGCCCCAGCATTTT CASTGAWGQPQHF
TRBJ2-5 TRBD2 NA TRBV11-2 TGTGCCAGCAGTCGAGCGGGGGGGCAAGAGACCCAGTACTTC CASSRAGGQETQYF
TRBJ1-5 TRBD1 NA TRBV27 TGTGCCAGCACGACAGGGAATGGCAATCAGCCCCAGCATTTT CASTTGNGNQPQHF
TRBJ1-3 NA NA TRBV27 TGTGCCAGCGCAACGACAGGCGGAAACACCATATATTTT CASATTGGNTIYF
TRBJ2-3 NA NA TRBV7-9 TGTGCCAGCCACAGGCCGCGGGGTACGCAGTATTTT CASHRPRGTQYF
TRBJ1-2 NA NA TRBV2 TGTGCCAGCAGTGAATCGGGACATTCCTATGGCTACACCTTC CASSESGHSYGYTF